The rows below give T cell receptor beta chains drawn from one sample of a study of T cell repertoires in cytomegalovirus infection. TCRdb analysed the reads with MiXCR anew, one entry per CDR3 protein. The sample records 450,000 to 650,000 distinct CDR3 sequences, around a quarter being singletons. Sequenced input: PBMCs. The source of these receptors is a human donor in good health (CMV status not recorded). Some clones in this sample may be carry-over from other donors' samples. Both conserved end residues are part of each CDR3. Fields, in order: V gene, J gene, D gene, clone size, CDR3 protein, CDR3 DNA. A D gene is named only where the DNA matches it firmly. Expanded clones get a size class; other rows say once, few or many, or leave the size out.

v_call: TRBV20-1
j_call: TRBJ1-1
d_call: .
clone_size: .
cdr3_aa: CSAHRDRTVIEAFF
cdr3_nt: TGCAGTGCTCACAGGGACCGAACTGTCATTGAAGCTTTCTTT

v_call: TRBV7-9
j_call: TRBJ2-1
d_call: TRBD2
clone_size: .
cdr3_aa: CASSSTSADYNEQFF
cdr3_nt: TGTGCCAGCAGCTCGACTAGCGCGGATTACAATGAGCAGTTCTTC

v_call: TRBV5-8
j_call: TRBJ1-4
d_call: .
clone_size: few
cdr3_aa: CASSLADPDPELFF
cdr3_nt: TGTGCCAGCAGCTTAGCGGACCCGGACCCTGAACTGTTTTTT

v_call: TRBV7-9
j_call: TRBJ2-1
d_call: .
clone_size: few
cdr3_aa: CASSLVRLARGRKGDEQFF
cdr3_nt: TGTGCCAGCAGCTTAGTCCGGCTAGCGAGAGGAAGAAAGGGCGATGAGCAGTTCTTC

v_call: TRBV7-6
j_call: TRBJ1-1
d_call: .
clone_size: many
cdr3_aa: CASSLGWNTEAFF
cdr3_nt: TGTGCCAGCAGCTTAGGGTGGAACACTGAAGCTTTCTTT

v_call: TRBV19
j_call: TRBJ2-1
d_call: TRBD2
clone_size: .
cdr3_aa: CASSHGGSGYNEQFF
cdr3_nt: TGTGCCAGTAGTCATGGCGGGAGTGGCTACAATGAGCAGTTCTTC

v_call: TRBV4-1
j_call: TRBJ2-1
d_call: TRBD2
clone_size: few
cdr3_aa: CASSQEGGVGDEQFF
cdr3_nt: TGCGCCAGCAGCCAAGAGGGAGGGGTTGGGGATGAGCAGTTCTTC

v_call: TRBV6-1
j_call: TRBJ2-1
d_call: .
clone_size: .
cdr3_aa: CASSARGVSYNEQFF
cdr3_nt: TGTGCCAGCAGTGCCAGGGGGGTCTCCTACAATGAGCAGTTCTTC

v_call: TRBV2
j_call: TRBJ1-1
d_call: .
clone_size: few
cdr3_aa: CASSGLGEAFF
cdr3_nt: TGTGCCAGCAGTGGTCTTGGGGAAGCTTTCTTT

v_call: TRBV12-3/TRBV12-4
j_call: TRBJ2-7
d_call: .
clone_size: .
cdr3_aa: CASSLVFWDTLSYEQYF
cdr3_nt: TGTGCCAGCAGTCTAGTGTTTTGGGACACACTCTCCTACGAGCAGTACTTC

v_call: TRBV28
j_call: TRBJ1-1
d_call: .
clone_size: few
cdr3_aa: CASSLVGYGQGTEAFF
cdr3_nt: TGTGCCAGCAGCCTCGTGGGCTATGGGCAGGGCACTGAAGCTTTCTTT

v_call: TRBV5-6
j_call: TRBJ2-7
d_call: TRBD2
clone_size: .
cdr3_aa: CASSLESSGRAYSYEQYF
cdr3_nt: TGTGCCAGCAGCTTGGAGTCTAGCGGGAGGGCCTATTCCTACGAGCAGTACTTC

v_call: TRBV12-3/TRBV12-4
j_call: TRBJ1-6
d_call: .
clone_size: few
cdr3_aa: CASSLGDGSNSPLHF
cdr3_nt: TGTGCCAGCAGTTTGGGGGACGGTAGTAATTCACCCCTCCACTTT

v_call: TRBV29-1
j_call: TRBJ2-6
d_call: .
clone_size: .
cdr3_aa: CSVDGMGSGANVLTF
cdr3_nt: TGCAGCGTTGATGGAATGGGGTCTGGGGCCAACGTCCTGACTTTC

v_call: TRBV7-2
j_call: TRBJ2-4
d_call: .
clone_size: many
cdr3_aa: CASSLKGDIQYF
cdr3_nt: TGTGCCAGCAGCCTAAAAGGAGACATTCAGTACTTC